Below, 15 T cell receptor beta chains from the same sample are listed, as sequenced in a study of blood T cell repertoires in COVID-19. Repertoires were generated with immunoSEQ multiplex PCR, while TCRdb's copy carries only in-frame clones and drops some. The data contain more than 150,000 clones, 70% to 90% of them seen just once; the ten biggest clones take up approximately 9.4%. Sequencing input: peripheral blood. The receptors were gathered from a woman over 75 with acute or convalescent COVID-19.

This clone came up a few times. The J gene is TRBJ2-3, the V gene TRBV7-2, with D possibly being TRBD2 (5 bases). The CDR3 is made up of 17 amino acids. Germline CDR1 reads SGHTA; CDR2 reads FQGNSA. The V end lost 5 bases, the J end lost 0 bases, and 18 bases lay between the germline ends. CDR3 sequence: CASSGGVARYSTDTQYF. CDR3 bases: TGTGCCAGCAGCGGAGGCGTGGCGAGGTATAGCACAGATACGCAGTATTTT.

Only one count was recorded for this clone. The rearrangement joins TRBV5-1 to TRBJ2-1, with TRBD1 as a possible D gene (6 bases). Per the germline V gene, CDR1 is SGHRS and CDR2 is YFSETQ. V was trimmed by 4 bases and J by 1 base, leaving 9 bases between them. The CDR3 is made up of 14 amino acids. CDR3 loop: CASSRDTSYNEQFF. CDR3 sequence (DNA): TGCGCCAGCAGCAGGGACACATCCTACAATGAGCAGTTCTTC.

The V gene is TRBV18, the J gene TRBJ2-1, with TRBD1 matching 7 bases. V dropped 3 bases and J dropped 9; count of bases not matched to a gene: 8. The CDR3 runs to 14 residues. The V gene's germline CDR1 is KGHSH and CDR2 LQKENI. CDR3 DNA: TGTGCCAGCTCACCCTCCGGACAGGAGACTGAGCAGTTCTTC. This encodes CASSPSGQETEQFF.

In its sample, this clone was seen a few times. The chain combines TRBV5-1 with TRBJ2-7; tentatively, D is TRBD2 (6 bases). The V end was cut by 1 base, the J end by 2 bases, with 10 bases between. CDR1 is SGHRS, CDR2 YFSETQ, per germline. The CDR3 runs 14 residues. DNA for the CDR3: TGCGCCAGCAGCTTGCTCGGGGGAACCTACGAGCAGTACTTC. Its protein product is CASSLLGGTYEQYF.

The rearrangement uses TRBV19 and TRBJ2-5, with 7 positions matching TRBD1. Trimming removed 6 bases from V and 4 bases from J; junction bases left unmatched: 5. The CDR3 is made up of 13 amino acids. Germline V gene data show CDR1 as LNHDA and CDR2 as SQIVND (reference sequence). The CDR3 region has the DNA TGTGCCAGTAGACGACAGGGTGCAGAGACCCAGTACTTC. Amino acid sequence: CASRRQGAETQYF.

V usage is TRBV6-6 and J usage is TRBJ2-3; the D gene is possibly TRBD2 (5 bases). Germline loops: CDR1 MNHNY, CDR2 SVGAGI (reference sequence). V was pared by 5 bases and J by 5 bases, with 5 bases between. The CDR3 is 11 residues long. The CDR3 DNA reads TGTGCCAGCAGTGAGGGAGATACGCAGTATTTT. Translating it yields CASSEGDTQYF.

This clone was found a few times. This chain joins TRBV6-5 and TRBJ2-5; possibly TRBD2 for D (5 bases). CDR3 size: 14 residues. Looked up from germline, CDR1 is MNHEY and CDR2 is SVGAGI. V lost 7 bases and J 1 base, leaving 13 bases between the germline ends. The CDR3: CASTEGGVQETQYF. The CDR3 bases are TGTGCCAGCACCGAGGGTGGGGTCCAAGAGACCCAGTACTTC.

The chain carries TRBV18 and TRBJ2-5, with TRBD1 as a possible D gene (5 bases). This CDR3 comprises 15 residues. The germline CDR1 and CDR2 sequences are KGHSH and LQKENI. The V and J ends lost 0 bases and 2 bases respectively, with 10 bases between them. In DNA, the CDR3 is TGTGCCAGCTCACCACCGAGCACAGGACAAGAGACCCAGTACTTC. It translates to CASSPPSTGQETQYF.

The chain joins TRBV30 to TRBJ1-2; D might be TRBD1 (6 bases). The germline CDR1 and CDR2 sequences are GTSNPN and SVGIG (reference sequence). Trimming removed 3 bases at V and 3 bases at J, with 11 bases between. The CDR3 extends over 13 amino acids. The CDR3 loop reads CAWSPRTDYGYTF. DNA for the CDR3: TGTGCCTGGAGCCCCCGGACAGACTATGGCTACACCTTC.

This chain uses TRBV3-1 (or the pseudogene TRBV3-2) with TRBJ2-7; 10 positions match TRBD1. The trim removed 4 bases at V and 6 bases at J, leaving 6 bases unmatched. CDR1 and CDR2 (germline): LGHDT, YNNKEL (reference sequence). This CDR3 contains 14 residues. The CDR3 here is CASSPDRGFFEQYF. DNA of the CDR3: TGTGCCAGCAGCCCGGACAGGGGGTTTTTCGAGCAGTACTTC.

This clone has a single count. This chain uses TRBV7-2 with TRBJ2-1, with 16 bases matching TRBD2. Unmatched junction bases numbered 7, after V lost 5 bases and J lost 9 bases. This CDR3 has 16 residues. Germline V gives CDR1 SGHTA, CDR2 FQGNSA. The chain's CDR3 is CASSPEGTSGRGEQFF. The CDR3 DNA follows: TGTGCCAGCAGCCCCGAGGGGACTAGCGGGAGGGGTGAGCAGTTCTTC.

V and J are TRBV6-5 and TRBJ1-2; no definite D call. The CDR3 is 14 residues long. Per germline, CDR1 MNHEY and CDR2 SVGAGI. The germline V and J ends were trimmed by 4 bases and 2 bases, with 11 bases remaining between them. The CDR3 nucleotides read TGTGCCAGCAGTTCGGGGATTTTAAACTATGGCTACACCTTC. It specifies CASSSGILNYGYTF.

The sample holds a few counts of this clone. This chain joins TRBV5-4 and TRBJ2-7, with TRBD1 identical over 7 bases. Germline V CDR1 and CDR2: SGHNT, YYREEE (reference sequence). This CDR3 spans 13 amino acids. Trimming took 4 bases from V and 6 from J; bases not matched to a gene: 7. This chain's CDR3 is CASSPWTGAEQYF. Here the CDR3 DNA reads TGTGCCAGCAGCCCGTGGACAGGCGCCGAGCAGTACTTC. Looking up the rest from reference TRBV5-4 and TRBJ2-7 gives the full variable domain: ETGVTQSPTHLIKTRGQQVTLRCSSQSGHNTVSWYQQALGQGPQFIFQYYREEENGRGNFPPRFSGLQFPNYSSELNVNALELDDSALYLCASSPWTGAEQYFGPGTRLTVT.

V usage is TRBV6-5 and J usage is TRBJ1-1, with 7 nucleotides matching TRBD1. The V and J ends lost 6 bases and 4 bases, in that order; junction bases with no gene match: 8. The germline CDR1 and CDR2 sequences are MNHEY and SVGAGI. The CDR3 has 14 residues. The CDR3 DNA reads as TGTGCCAGCAGACGGGACAGAGGGAGCACTGAAGCTTTCTTT. Protein product: CASRRDRGSTEAFF.

This clone appeared a single time. V is TRBV3-1 (or the pseudogene TRBV3-2) and J is TRBJ2-2; 11 nucleotides align to TRBD2. This CDR3 is built from 17 residues. From germline, CDR1 is LGHDT and CDR2 YNNKEL (reference sequence). Losses at the gene ends were 7 bases for V and 7 bases for J; bases not matched to a gene: 14. CDR3 bases: TGTGCCAGCACCCCCCCGGGTAGCGGGGGGGCTGACGGGGAGCTGTTTTTT. Its translation: CASTPPGSGGADGELFF.